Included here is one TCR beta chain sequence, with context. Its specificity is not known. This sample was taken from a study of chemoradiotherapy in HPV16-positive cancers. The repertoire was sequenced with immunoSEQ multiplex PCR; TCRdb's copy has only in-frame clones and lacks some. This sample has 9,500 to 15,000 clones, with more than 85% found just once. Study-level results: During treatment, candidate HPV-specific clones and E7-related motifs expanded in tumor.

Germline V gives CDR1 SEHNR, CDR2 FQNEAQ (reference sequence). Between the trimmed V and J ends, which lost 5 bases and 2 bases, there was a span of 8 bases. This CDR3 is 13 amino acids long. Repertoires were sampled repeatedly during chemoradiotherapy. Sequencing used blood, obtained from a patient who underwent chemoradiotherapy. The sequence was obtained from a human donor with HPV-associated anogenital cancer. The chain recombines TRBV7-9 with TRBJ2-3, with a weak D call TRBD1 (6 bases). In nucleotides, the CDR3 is TGTGCCAGCAGCAGGGGGACCACAGATACGCAGTATTTT. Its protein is CASSRGTTDTQYF.